This TCR beta chain emerged from a study of cytomegalovirus exposure and HLA in healthy donors (dated by TCRdb to 2016 to 2017). About the study as a whole: An earlier analysis of approximately 640 of the donors reported 250 to 350 Gb of sequence data and more than 90 million unique TCR beta sequences from 190 million or so T cells. Around 320 gigabases of sequencing data and 78 million or so unique TCR sequences were included in an early release covering roughly 700 HLA-typed donors. The genetic ancestry cluster associated with self-reported Caucasian donors included around four fifths of the approximately 410 genotyped donors. The study aimed to test whether cataloging public T cell receptors could reveal signatures of past pathogen exposure. The study profiled the T cell repertoires of 550 to 700 subjects by immunosequencing and related them to cytomegalovirus serostatus. Along with the approximately 670-subject first cohort, a separate validation cohort of approximately 110 different subjects was used. To predict cytomegalovirus infection status, the study brought together high-throughput TCR immunosequencing, statistical association of individual TCRs with disease status, and machine learning. A later analysis re-analyzed previously published TCR beta repertoires from roughly 600 donors and added high-resolution HLA genotyping to study TCR occurrence patterns. Rather than using new phenotypic data, the later analysis identified candidate immune exposures from TCR beta sequences and from how often those sequences occurred across donors. To decide whether each TCR beta V gene segment behaved as functional or pseudogenic, an earlier analysis of fewer than 750 of the donors relied on high-throughput TCR beta sequencing. Donor age, sex, ethnicity and CMV serostatus were collected together with the repertoire data. A later genetic analysis took genome-wide SNP genotypes for about 55% of the 666 donors and used that subset as a discovery cohort. Every repertoire in the discovery cohort had been generated on one and the same sequencing platform. HLA typing covered class I and class II loci at four-digit resolution. Typing coverage differed by locus: A, B, C, DRB1 and DQB1 were typed in roughly 629-630 donors, DQA1 in about 550, DPA1 in nearly 610, and DPB1 in 400 to 480. Four or five DR-DQ haplotypes were handled as single units for association and clustering because linkage in the cohort was strong. Across about 380 genotyped donors of the cohort, an average of approximately 240,000 unique TCR beta nucleotide sequences per donor were sequenced, and roughly 20% of those sequences were non-productive. Study-wide findings and limitations: Immune exposure information for the cohort was limited to CMV serostatus. Several of the top co-occurrence clusters appeared to be linked to parvovirus B19, influenza, CMV and Epstein-Barr virus, according to a later analysis. The study gave a list of about 170 TCR beta chains associated with cytomegalovirus. A further reported finding was that TCR beta sequences accurately predicted the HLA-A and HLA-B alleles for most subjects in the first cohort. Strong co-occurrence of HLA alleles, especially DR and DQ, made assigning TCR associations to individual alleles difficult. In this cohort, only TCR beta chains were sequenced, and detectable features were limited by the absence of alpha or paired-chain data. A group of highly shared sequence variants was considered likely to be a technical artifact of the sequencing pipeline. Specific HLA alleles were associated with more than 15,000 TCR beta sequences at a false discovery rate of 0.05 in a later analysis. A later genetic analysis reported fewer N-insertions in productive TCRs among donors in an Asian-associated ancestry cluster than the roughly 690-donor mean. In a later genetic analysis, a missense DCLRE1C variant was associated with V-gene and J-gene trimming of TCR beta chains, and the association was replicated in an independent cohort. Some 16 rarely observed V segments, including chromosome 9 orphons, were excluded from the earlier analysis of some 590 of the donors because counts were too low. Because HLA typing was unavailable for some donors at each locus, only the typed subset was used in association tests. Most TCR sequences were observed very rarely across donors, whereas some public TCRs were present in many individuals. A later analysis found that most CMV-associated TCR beta chains appeared HLA-restricted, with HLA associations seemingly driven largely by CMV exposure. Linkage disequilibrium might explain the correlated functional status among segregating V segments, but an unknown experimental factor could not be excluded. According to a later analysis, TCR association rates differed among HLA loci, with DRB1 alleles showing the most associated TCRs and HLA-C alleles showing the fewest. Some IMGT-functional V segments, including TRBV6-2 and TRBV6-3, could not be distinguished by the 87-base-pair reads and were therefore excluded. Presence/absence analyses assumed roughly uniform sequencing depth across donors, an assumption that may not hold. In vitro tests confirmed that a few of the cytomegalovirus-associated TCR beta chains recognize cytomegalovirus antigens. A later analysis found that HLA-associated TCR beta chains were more clonally expanded and had lower generation probabilities than equally common non-associated chains. In both the original and validation cohorts, the classifier was reported to diagnose cytomegalovirus status with high specificity and sensitivity. In an earlier analysis of approximately 600 of the donors, most TCR beta V segments were observed in productive rearrangements about 87% or about 30% of the time, broadly matching IMGT annotations. It was suggested by the authors that the approach could potentially be generalized to other disease states and immunological phenotypes.

The cohort consisted of some 730 healthy bone marrow donors. At the time of sampling, all cohort members were nominally healthy, though unrecorded immune exposures were likely present. The donor tested CMV seropositive and was one of the 289 seropositive cohort members. Every donor gave a peripheral blood sample, and the peripheral blood mononuclear cells from that sample were used for TCR beta sequencing. Genomic DNA extraction from the blood cell samples was performed with the Qiagen DNeasy Blood Extraction Kit. Comments on this clone: The specificity of this receptor is unknown. No base quality information exists; no much larger clone differs at one position.

Libraries were constructed by the immunoSEQ multiplex PCR assay. The multiplex PCR relied on a mix of 60 forward primers for TCR Vbeta segments and 13 reverse primers for TCR Jbeta segments. A multiplex PCR assay on genomic DNA amplified the CDR3 region of rearranged TCR beta genes. Amplified TCR beta libraries were sequenced as 87-base-pair reads on the Illumina HiSeq System. The study's own analysis went as follows. In a later analysis, roughly 80 million unique TCR beta chains were counted across the 500 to 850 repertoires, and roughly 11 million of these chains were shared by at least two donors. Raw reads were error-corrected and collapsed into unique sequences with a nearest-neighbor algorithm that merged closely related sequences to remove PCR and sequencing errors. CDR3 sequences were aligned to IMGT reference sequences to assign V, D and J gene segments. Each retained sequence needed at least a six-nucleotide match to both a V gene segment and a J gene segment. A rearrangement counted as productive if the CDR3 had no stop codons and remained in frame with V and J, and every other rearrangement counted as non-productive. Following IMGT convention, CDR3 was defined as the stretch from the second conserved V-encoded cysteine to the conserved J-encoded phenylalanine. The earlier analysis of about 610 of the donors excluded any sequence lacking an unambiguous match to a single V gene segment. In an earlier analysis of approximately 500 of the donors, a V segment was called functional when productive rearrangements were above 56.7%, and segregating when the standard deviation between donors exceeded 5%. A statistical classification framework was built to diagnose cytomegalovirus status from the catalog of TCR beta chain sequences. In a later analysis, V and J genes were assigned by comparing TCR nucleotide sequences against IMGT/GENE-DB human TR gene sequences. A later analysis assigned CDR3 sequences and most-parsimonious VDJ recombination scenarios with the TCRdist pipeline. A later analysis defined each TCR beta chain by its CDR3 amino acid sequence plus V-gene family, and excluded reads lacking a unique V-gene family. A later analysis removed several hundred highly shared, low-generation-probability nucleotide sequences to deal with suspected cross-contamination and a sequencing artifact. In a later analysis, a clonal expansion index was calculated for each public chain from normalized within-repertoire ranks of inferred template counts. Generation probabilities in a later analysis came from a VDJ recombination model fitted to out-of-frame rearrangements, and those results were checked against IGoR. A later analysis scored TCR-TCR, TCR-HLA and TCR-CMV co-occurrence with hypergeometric tests, applying a repertoire-size bias correction to TCR pairs. A later analysis estimated false discovery rates by permuting HLA or CMV assignments 20 times. In a later analysis, co-occurring TCRs were grouped using DBSCAN, with TCRdist sequence similarity added in when clustering inside HLA-allele-positive subsets. Co-occurrence clustering excluded repertoires with fewer than 30,000 or more than 120,000 public chains, plus five with anomalous nucleotide sharing. The table was pulled from immuneACCESS by TCRdb, which kept in-frame rearrangements only. Such tables lose some clones; where checked, under half of the loss comes from unresolved V genes, and the rest has no known cause. V and J calls and clone size are copied from that table; D and trimming were computed from the DNA. The sample table contains approximately 80,000 clones; only one count was recorded for over 70% of them. The ten largest clones capture under 25% of the sample.

Cut back by 4 bases and 3 bases, the V and J ends lie 9 bases apart. From the cysteine through the phenylalanine, the CDR3 covers 13 amino acids. CDR3 DNA is the only sequence kept; it has 39 bases, read in frame from the first base. CDR1 and CDR2, per the germline V gene, are SGHTA and FQGNSA. The chain couples TRBV7-2 to TRBJ1-2, with no confidently assigned D gene. The clonotype was recovered from a man aged 25 to 45 in good health and CMV-seropositive. Source material: PBMCs. The CDR3 region has the sequence CASSSTNDYGYTF. The sequenced DNA is TGTGCCAGCAGCTCTACCAACGACTATGGCTACACCTTC.